What follows is one T cell receptor beta chain and its context. Repertoires were generated with immunoSEQ multiplex PCR, while TCRdb's copy carries only in-frame clones and drops some. The sample has about 180,000 clones; 90% are singletons. This CDR3 region has 17 residues. Germline V lookup: CDR1 SGHNT, CDR2 YENEEA. The germline V and J ends were trimmed by 2 bases and 2 bases, with 15 bases remaining between them. This sample was taken from a study of control samples from healthy donors and cancer patients. This TCR derives from a woman in her forties or fifties in good health. Sequencing was done on a sample of blood. This chain connects TRBV11-3 to TRBJ2-2, with D possibly being TRBD1 or TRBD2 (5 bases each). The CDR3 here is CASSLSWGSSNTGELFF. DNA for the CDR3: TGTGCCAGCAGCTTAAGTTGGGGGAGCTCCAACACCGGGGAGCTGTTTTTT.